The 25 T cell receptor beta chains presented below share a single source sample, sequenced in a study of early T cells in non-severe SARS-CoV-2 infection. MiXCR, run by TCRdb on the 5' RACE reads, gives a single entry per CDR3 protein. The sample holds 80,000 or so distinct CDR3 sequences, around 11% seen once. The input for sequencing was whole blood, taken at baseline. The receptors derive from an adult who was a healthcare worker with PCR-confirmed SARS-CoV-2 infection or an uninfected control (not recorded which).

This clonotype was detected ten times or more. The chain links TRBV30 to TRBJ2-7; 9 bases agree with TRBD1. Germline assignment: CDR1 GTSNPN and CDR2 SVGIG (reference sequence). The CDR3 spans 14 residues. The V gene end was trimmed by 3 bases and the J gene end by 5 bases; junction bases not matched to a gene: 8. CDR3 amino acids: CAWSPLGTGNEQYF. The CDR3 DNA is TGTGCCTGGAGCCCATTGGGGACAGGGAACGAGCAGTACTTC. The variable domain in full, completed from reference TRBV30 and TRBJ2-7, reads SQTIHQWPATLVQPVGSPLSLECTVEGTSNPNLYWYRQAAGRGLQLLFYSVGIGQISSEVPQNLSASRPQDRQFILSSKKLLLSDSGFYLCAWSPLGTGNEQYFGPGTRLTVT.

This clonotype occurred many times. The chain has TRBV5-1 and TRBJ1-2; TRBD1 agrees at 9 bases. V was clipped by 0 bases and J by 6 bases; unmatched bases: 6. Germline V lookup: CDR1 SGHRS, CDR2 YFSETQ. The length of the CDR3 is 15 residues. The CDR3 here is CASSLGAGQGHGYTF. In DNA, the CDR3 is TGCGCCAGCAGCTTGGGAGCGGGACAGGGACATGGCTACACCTTC. Full variable domain (missing parts from reference TRBV5-1 and TRBJ1-2): KAGVTQTPRYLIKTRGQQVTLSCSPISGHRSVSWYQQTPGQGLQFLFEYFSETQRNKGNFPGRFSGRQFSNSRSEMNVSTLELGDSALYLCASSLGAGQGHGYTFGSGTRLTVV.

In its sample, this clonotype was seen many times. The CDR3 loop reads CASSAGLLNTGELFF. DNA of the CDR3: TGTGCCAGCAGCGCGGGACTATTGAACACCGGGGAGCTGTTTTTT. The genes are TRBV7-9 and TRBJ2-2; 7 bases fit TRBD2. J gave up 1 base and V 5 bases, and 4 bases lay outside the gene matches. The CDR3 is 15 residues long. Germline V gene lookup returns CDR1 SEHNR and CDR2 FQNEAQ (reference sequence).

This clonotype was found many times. This chain uses TRBV7-2 with TRBJ2-1; D is unclear. Germline V lookup: CDR1 SGHTA, CDR2 FQGNSA. Trimming left V 1 base short and J 9 bases short, with 7 bases between. The CDR3 is 12 amino acids. The CDR3 spells CASSLGRVEQFF. The CDR3, as DNA: TGTGCCAGCAGCTTAGGACGCGTTGAGCAGTTCTTC.

The chain recombines TRBV29-1 with TRBJ1-1; 9 bases fit TRBD1. V was pared by 4 bases and J by 2 bases, with 2 bases of the junction left unmatched. This CDR3 has 13 residues. Germline CDR1 is SQVTM and CDR2 is ANQGSEA. CDR3 coding DNA: TGCAGCGTTGGGGGACAGGGAAACACTGAAGCTTTCTTT. Translating gives CSVGGQGNTEAFF.

The chain is built from TRBV10-3 and TRBJ2-3; D may be TRBD2 (5 bases). Deletions cut 7 bases from V and 3 bases from J, with 14 bases between. The CDR3 is made up of 14 amino acids. Germline lookup yields CDR1 ENHRY and CDR2 SYGVKD. CDR3 in amino acids: CAINGVWETDTQYF. The CDR3 DNA is TGTGCCATCAACGGGGTCTGGGAAACAGATACGCAGTATTTT.

V gene TRBV6-5 combines with J gene TRBJ1-4; no clear D gene. The CDR3 is 12 residues long. The germline CDR1 and CDR2 sequences are MNHEY and SVGAGI. Deletions cut 8 bases from V and 2 bases from J, with 6 bases between. CDR3: CASGSTNEKLFF. The CDR3 DNA follows: TGTGCCAGCGGGTCTACTAATGAAAAACTGTTTTTT.

This clonotype was observed a handful of times. The rearrangement links TRBV7-9 to TRBJ1-2, with D uncertain. V was clipped by 6 bases and J by 4 bases, with 12 bases between them. The CDR3 has 13 amino acids. Germline V gene sequence: CDR1 SEHNR, CDR2 FQNEAQ (reference sequence). The CDR3 sequence is CASSYGPRYGYTF. DNA for the CDR3: TGTGCCAGCAGTTATGGTCCCCGCTATGGCTACACCTTC.

This clonotype was picked up many times. V gene TRBV7-9 combines with J gene TRBJ2-5; D is undetermined. This CDR3 contains 16 residues. The V gene's germline CDR1 is SEHNR and CDR2 FQNEAQ (reference sequence). V lost 5 bases to trimming and J lost 0 bases, with 16 bases between them. The DNA for the CDR3 is TGTGCCAGCAGCCCCTGGGTAGGAACGAACCAAGAGACCCAGTACTTC. It encodes CASSPWVGTNQETQYF. Based on the CDR3 plus reference TRBV7-9 and TRBJ2-5, the full variable domain is DTGVSQNPRHKITKRGQNVTFRCDPISEHNRLYWYRQTLGQGPEFLTYFQNEAQLEKSRLLSDRFSAERPKGSFSTLEIQRTEQGDSAMYLCASSPWVGTNQETQYFGPGTRLLVL.

This clonotype was detected only once. The gene calls are TRBV29-1 and TRBJ1-1; D gene uncertain. The V end was cut by 0 bases, the J end by 9 bases, with 5 bases between. CDR1 is SQVTM and CDR2 is ANQGSEA in the germline V gene. This CDR3 region has 10 residues. CDR3 loop: CSVEDLKAFF. CDR3 sequence (DNA): TGCAGCGTTGAAGATCTGAAAGCTTTCTTT.

This clonotype was seen a few times. V is TRBV10-3 and J is TRBJ1-1, with D possibly TRBD1 on 5 matching bases. Germline V CDR1 and CDR2: ENHRY, SYGVKD. The CDR3 spans 13 residues. V was trimmed by 11 bases and J by 4 bases, leaving 17 bases between them. CDR3 DNA sequence: TGTGCCGATTCGCGGGGACCGAGCACTGAAGCTTTCTTT. As protein: CADSRGPSTEAFF.

The V call is TRBV10-3, the J call TRBJ1-1; D gene ambiguous. With 4 bases removed from V and 1 base from J, the gap between germline ends came to 10 bases. This CDR3 spans 14 amino acids. Per germline, CDR1 ENHRY and CDR2 SYGVKD. CDR3 region: CAISGGVANTEAFF. The CDR3 DNA reads TGTGCCATCAGTGGCGGGGTCGCGAACACTGAAGCTTTCTTT.

This clonotype was observed a few times. The J gene is TRBJ2-7, the V gene TRBV10-3; D is ambiguous. The CDR3 is 13 amino acids. The V and J ends lost 1 base and 2 bases respectively, with 6 bases between them. The germline V gene encodes CDR1 ENHRY and CDR2 SYGVKD. For the CDR3, the DNA is TGTGCCATCAGTGAGTACGGAACCTACGAGCAGTACTTC. The encoded protein is CAISEYGTYEQYF.

This clonotype occurred a few times. The chain has TRBV11-3 and TRBJ2-2, with TRBD1 identical over 7 bases. Germline V gene data show CDR1 as SGHNT and CDR2 as YENEEA. Unmatched junction bases numbered 6, after V lost 5 bases and J lost 3 bases. The CDR3 is made up of 15 amino acids. CDR3 DNA sequence: TGTGCCAGCAGCCCACGGGACAGCGACACCGGGGAGCTGTTTTTT. Translated: CASSPRDSDTGELFF.

V and J are TRBV20-1 and TRBJ2-1; 9 bases are a match to TRBD2. The germline V gene encodes CDR1 DFQATT and CDR2 SNEGSKA (reference sequence). Trimming cost V 1 base and J 5 bases; bases outside gene matches: 6. The CDR3 runs 15 residues. The CDR3 region has the DNA TGCAGTGCTAGAGGGCCGGGACTAGCAGACAATGAGCAGTTCTTC. Its protein product is CSARGPGLADNEQFF.

In this sample, this clonotype turned up a few times. CDR3 nucleotide sequence: TGCAGTGCTAACCCGGGACAGGATAATTCACCCCTCCACTTT. It encodes CSANPGQDNSPLHF. The genes are TRBV20-1 and TRBJ1-6; 8 nucleotides agree with TRBD1. Germline V gives CDR1 DFQATT, CDR2 SNEGSKA (reference sequence). The CDR3 covers 14 residues. V dropped 4 bases and J dropped 5; count of bases not matched to a gene: 4.

The chain links TRBV9 to TRBJ1-1; D unclear. V was clipped by 4 bases and J by 4 bases, with 14 bases between them. Germline lookup yields CDR1 SGDLS and CDR2 YYNGEE. The CDR3 runs to 14 residues. The CDR3: CASSPGSFGTEAFF. The CDR3 bases are TGTGCCAGCAGCCCAGGTAGTTTTGGCACTGAAGCTTTCTTT.

V usage is TRBV12-3 or TRBV12-4 and J usage is TRBJ2-7, with TRBD1 identical over 8 bases. With 4 bases clipped from V and 2 bases from J, the junction kept 7 bases outside the gene matches. The CDR3 is 15 residues long. The CDR3 loop reads CASSSGTGFPYEQYF. CDR3 coding DNA: TGTGCCAGCAGTTCCGGGACAGGTTTCCCCTACGAGCAGTACTTC.

V is TRBV6-6 and J is TRBJ1-4; D gene unclear. This CDR3 is 13 amino acids long. V was clipped by 6 bases and J by 9 bases, with 14 bases between them. CDR1 MNHNY and CDR2 SVGAGI come from the germline V gene (reference sequence). The DNA for the CDR3 is TGTGCCAGCAGCCCCCCGGGCAGGAAAAAACTGTTTTTT. Amino acid sequence: CASSPPGRKKLFF.

V gene TRBV29-1 combines with J gene TRBJ2-2, with a weak D call TRBD2 (5 bases). Trimming shortened V by 8 bases and J by 1 base, and 11 bases separated the two germline ends. Germline CDR1 is SQVTM and CDR2 is ANQGSEA. The CDR3 consists of 13 residues. The CDR3 region is CSCGHLNTGELFF. The CDR3 DNA reads TGCAGCTGCGGGCATCTGAACACCGGGGAGCTGTTTTTT.

The table lists this clonotype with many counts. This chain joins TRBV7-2 and TRBJ1-2; the D gene is possibly TRBD1 (6 bases). CDR3 size: 16 residues. Germline-derived CDR1 and CDR2 are SGHTA and FQGNSA. V was pared by 4 bases and J by 8 bases, with 23 bases between. The CDR3 coding sequence is TGTGCCAGCAGCTGGAGTGGCGGGACGGGGACAAAAGGCTACACCTTC. Protein: CASSWSGGTGTKGYTF.

This clonotype was seen ten or more times. The chain employs TRBV9 and TRBJ2-1, with D perhaps TRBD2 (6 bases). V lost 4 bases and J lost 7, with 18 bases in between. CDR3 length: 15 residues. Germline V gene data show CDR1 as SGDLS and CDR2 as YYNGEE. Here the CDR3 DNA reads TGTGCCAGCAGCTTTTGGACGGGGGAAAGGAATGAGCAGTTCTTC. Amino acid sequence: CASSFWTGERNEQFF.

This chain uses TRBV6-2 or TRBV6-3 with TRBJ1-2; D might be TRBD1 (6 bases). This CDR3 is built from 16 residues. Trimming left V 6 bases short and J 7 bases short, with 24 bases between. The germline V gene encodes CDR1 MNHEY and CDR2 SVGEGT. The CDR3 protein is CASRRADRPQRSGYTF. The CDR3 DNA reads TGTGCCAGCAGACGAGCGGACAGACCCCAAAGGTCTGGCTACACCTTC.

The chain employs TRBV12-3 or TRBV12-4 and TRBJ1-6; D gene uncertain. This CDR3 comprises 15 residues. Deletions cut 1 base from V and 6 bases from J, with 10 bases between. CDR3 DNA sequence: TGTGCCAGCAGTTTAGAGCCCGGGCTTAATTCACCCCTCCACTTT. Its protein product is CASSLEPGLNSPLHF.

The chain has TRBV15 and TRBJ2-3; D is unclear. The CDR3 runs to 13 residues. V was shortened by 8 bases and J by 2 bases, with 11 bases between the two germline ends. The germline CDR1 and CDR2 sequences are LNHNV and YYDKDF (reference sequence). The CDR3 spells CATSRANTDTQYF. The CDR3 DNA sequence: TGTGCCACCTCCCGGGCCAACACAGATACGCAGTATTTT.